Here is one T cell receptor (beta chain) with its context. The antigen is unknown. These data originate in a study of cytomegalovirus exposure and HLA in healthy donors. PCR involved 60 Vbeta and 13 Jbeta primers. The method was immunoSEQ multiplex PCR; TCRdb's version includes in-frame clones alone and lacks a portion of them. Of some 180,000 clones in the sample, more than 60% are singletons; the top ten hold approximately 3.7%. The CDR3 spans 18 residues. Germline values: CDR1 MGHRA, CDR2 YSYEKL. V lost 0 bases to trimming and J lost 7 bases, with 25 bases between them. Study-wide results and caveats: Cytomegalovirus-associated status was assigned to 150 to 200 TCR beta chains. Segments of the TCR beta V type were, in most cases, productive about 90% or about 30% of the time in an earlier analysis. High specificity and sensitivity for cytomegalovirus status were reported for the classifier. Most observed TCR sequences were rare, whereas some public TCRs were detected in many donors.

Sequenced material: PBMCs. The sequence was obtained from a woman between 55 and 75 years old in good health and CMV-seropositive. V and J are TRBV4-1 and TRBJ2-7; maybe TRBD1 (6 bases). CDR3 sequence reads: CASSQDWLTGDTAREQYF. The CDR3 DNA reads TGCGCCAGCAGCCAAGATTGGCTGACTGGGGACACGGCCAGGGAGCAGTACTTC.